This TCR beta chain appears in the sequencing data of a study of response to subunit inactivated influenza vaccine. CDR1 is DFQATT and CDR2 is SNEGSKA in the germline V gene (reference sequence). CDR3 size: 18 residues. After removal of 3 bases from V and 7 bases from J, the junction contained 16 bases not matched to a gene. This clonotype was seen only once. One entry per CDR3 protein results from TCRdb running MiXCR on the RT-PCR reads. Of approximately 700,000 distinct CDR3 sequences listed, roughly 14% are singletons. The V and J genes are TRBV20-1 and TRBJ2-1, with TRBD2 matching over 12 bases. This sequence was found in a man in his fifties who received an inactivated influenza vaccine. Material: PBMCs from blood, obtained less than 13 days after vaccination. As DNA, the CDR3 is TGCAGTGCTAGGGAAAGTGGAATAACTAGCGGGAGGATAAATGAGCAGTTCTTC. It yields the protein CSARESGITSGRINEQFF.